Detailed here is one T cell receptor beta chain. Its specific antigen is unknown. It has no much larger one-base neighbor in the sample; base qualities were not kept. This sample is drawn from a study of blood T cells in healthy people across ages (dated by TCRdb to between 2014 and 2017). As for the study more broadly: In model experiments, template switching captured roughly one uniquely barcoded TCR beta cDNA molecule for every two T cells. Age-related changes in TCR beta repertoire diversity were measured in the study by deep sequencing normalized with unique cDNA molecular identifiers. Four age groups were formed from the donors: young (average about 16 years), middle-aged (around 41), aged (about 62) and long-lived (82). Two additional independent replicas of 1 million unique cDNA reads from the same blood draw were analyzed for two donors (one aged 18 to 30 and one aged 80 or older). The research as a whole found: Because donor CMV infection status was unknown, age-related changes in expanded clonotypes were potentially confounded. Because profiling used bulk unsorted PBMCs, naive and antigen-experienced compartments could not be compared conclusively. The long-lived group showed more naive CD4+ T cells, fewer expanded clones and increased TCR diversity than the aged group, suggesting age selection. Observed TCR beta diversity per million T cells fell roughly linearly with age, and a significant reduction was already apparent by age roughly 40. There was a strong correlation between observed TCR beta diversity and the percentage of naive T cells measured by flow cytometry. Estimates of total diversity from one million sequenced T cells were regarded as lower bounds and underestimates.

From the cysteine through the phenylalanine, the CDR3 covers 15 amino acids. Of the read, only the CDR3 DNA is kept; its 45 bases are in frame from base 1. Looking up the germline V gene (reference sequence) yields CDR1 DFQATT and CDR2 SNEGSKA. V loses 1 base of germline sequence and J loses 0 bases, and the interval between the two ends is 10 bases. The roughly 39 donors, aged roughly 6 to 90 years, were systemically healthy Caucasian individuals from Russia. Roughly 10 milliliters of peripheral blood were collected from each donor into EDTA-treated Vacutainer tubes. Ficoll-Paque density-gradient centrifugation was used to isolate PBMCs, with at least 7 million per sample. Total RNA was extracted from PBMCs with Trizol reagent, with at least 6 micrograms obtained per sample. For every donor, flow cytometry on a PBMC aliquot measured the percentage of naive CD45RAhigh/CD27high T cells. Library prep was done by 5' RACE. Sequencing relied on an Illumina HiSeq 2500. A second PCR of about 6 to 12 cycles was performed with a sample-barcoded 5' primer and a J-beta primer mix. Each TCR beta cDNA molecule received a unique molecular identifier from a template-switch 5' adaptor carrying 12 random nucleotides. Each sample yielded at least 3 million CDR3-containing paired-end reads. First-strand cDNA synthesis was performed from all RNA using the Mint cDNA synthesis kit, with priming by a TRBC-specific oligonucleotide. Following uracil-DNA glycosylase treatment, all cDNA underwent a first 18-cycle PCR with the universal primers M1SS and BC2_uni_R. The published analysis was carried out like this. Normalization of each sample was performed by random selection of 1 million high-quality reads, each carrying a distinct molecular identifier. Instead of being binned into consensus sequences, reads that shared molecular identifiers were thrown out. MiTCR, with a Q25 quality threshold and the strictest error-elimination algorithm, was used for CDR3 identification, clonotype clustering and error correction. Lower-bound total TCR beta diversity was estimated with a nonparametric unseen species model using Euler transformation. TCRdb trimmed public reads at Q25 via fastp, called clones via MiXCR and kept in-frame beta chains. Rows are unified per CDR3 protein, each entry keeping the most common DNA and genes. The V and J calls shown here were made by TCRdb, not taken from the authors' results. For this sample the table gives about 500,000 distinct CDR3 sequences, of which 24% were detected only once. The ten largest clonotypes hold roughly 9.4% of the sample.

The data were also submitted as part of a second study, on T cells of mothers and their children. As the second study states: Nine systemically healthy Caucasian individuals, comprising three mothers and their six children, were included as donors. cDNA synthesis used all of the extracted RNA, with 1.5 ug of RNA in each 15 ul reaction. In the second PCR, the M1S primer added sample barcodes and 2-4 random nucleotides. More than 9 million TCR beta CDR3 reads were obtained from each mother, and roughly 3 million reads were obtained from each child. TCR recombination output is similarly shaped by thymic selection in related and unrelated pairs, with a minor effect exerted by inherited differences. Related mother-child pairs always showed normalized repertoire overlap that was slightly higher than in unrelated mother-child pairs, though the difference was never significant. No persistent microchimeric T cell clones were found, with a detection sensitivity of approximately 110 clones per million clonotypes. The study used deep NGS to compare TCR beta repertoires of mothers and children, seeking features distinguishing related mother-child pairs from unrelated individuals. On average, the children were roughly 11 +/- 4 years old, while the mothers were approximately 40 +/- 4 years old. After adapter ligation with NEBNext reagents, the libraries were sequenced on Illumina HiSeq 2000 with 100+100 nt paired-end reads. To avoid cross-contamination, the mother libraries and the child libraries were prepared a month apart and sequenced in separate runs. Each donor had between about 450,000 and 2,300,000 distinct TCR beta clonotypes identified. Naive TCR beta clonotypes were estimated from low-frequency clonotypes matched to each donor's FACS-determined naive share, without sorting.

The chain is encoded by TRBV20-1 joined to TRBJ2-1; the best D guess is TRBD1, with 6 bases matching. The origin of this receptor is a boy between 10 and 17 years old in good health. The sample consisted of blood. The nucleotide sequence is given as TGCAGTGCTAGAGGTAGACAGGACTCCTACAATGAGCAGTTCTTC. Its translation reads: CSARGRQDSYNEQFF.